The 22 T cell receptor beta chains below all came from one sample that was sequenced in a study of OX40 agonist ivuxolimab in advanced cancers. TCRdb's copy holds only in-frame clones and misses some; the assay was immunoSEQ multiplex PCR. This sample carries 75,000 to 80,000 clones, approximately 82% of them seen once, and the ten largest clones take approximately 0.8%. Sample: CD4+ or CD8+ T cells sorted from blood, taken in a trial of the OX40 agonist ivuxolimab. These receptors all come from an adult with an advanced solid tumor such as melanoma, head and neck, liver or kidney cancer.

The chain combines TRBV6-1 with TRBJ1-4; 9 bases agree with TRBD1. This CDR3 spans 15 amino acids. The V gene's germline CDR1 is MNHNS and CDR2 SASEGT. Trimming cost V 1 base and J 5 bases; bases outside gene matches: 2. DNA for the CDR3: TGTGCCAGCAGTGAAGGACAGGGGGTGAATGAAAAACTGTTTTTT. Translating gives CASSEGQGVNEKLFF.

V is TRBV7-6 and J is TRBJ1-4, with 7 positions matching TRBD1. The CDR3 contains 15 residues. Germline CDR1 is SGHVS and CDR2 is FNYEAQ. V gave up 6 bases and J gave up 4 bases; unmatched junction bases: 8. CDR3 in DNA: TGTGCCAGCAGTCAAGGACAGGAGGTTAATGAAAAACTGTTTTTT. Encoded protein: CASSQGQEVNEKLFF.

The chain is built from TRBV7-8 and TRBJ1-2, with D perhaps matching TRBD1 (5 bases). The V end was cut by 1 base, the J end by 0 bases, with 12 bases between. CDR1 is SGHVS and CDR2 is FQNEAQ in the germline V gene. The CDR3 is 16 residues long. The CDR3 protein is CASSLGQIKANYGYTF. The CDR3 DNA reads TGTGCCAGCAGCTTAGGACAGATTAAAGCTAACTATGGCTACACCTTC. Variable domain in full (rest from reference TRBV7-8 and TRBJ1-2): GAGVSQSPRYKVAKRGQDVALRCDPISGHVSLFWYQQALGQGPEFLTYFQNEAQLDKSGLPSDRFFAERPEGSVSTLKIQRTQQEDSAVYLCASSLGQIKANYGYTFGSGTRLTVV.

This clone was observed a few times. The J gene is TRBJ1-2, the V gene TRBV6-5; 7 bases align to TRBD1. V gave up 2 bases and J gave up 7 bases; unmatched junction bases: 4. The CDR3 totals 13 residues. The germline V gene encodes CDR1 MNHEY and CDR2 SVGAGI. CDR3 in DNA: TGTGCCAGCAGTTACAGGGGGCCGGGTGGCTACACCTTC. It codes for CASSYRGPGGYTF.

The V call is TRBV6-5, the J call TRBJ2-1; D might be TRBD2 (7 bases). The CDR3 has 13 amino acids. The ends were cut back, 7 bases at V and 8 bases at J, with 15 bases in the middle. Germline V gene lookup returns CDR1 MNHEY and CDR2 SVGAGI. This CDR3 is CASTPRGGHEQFF. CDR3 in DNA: TGTGCCAGCACCCCTAGGGGGGGCCATGAGCAGTTCTTC.

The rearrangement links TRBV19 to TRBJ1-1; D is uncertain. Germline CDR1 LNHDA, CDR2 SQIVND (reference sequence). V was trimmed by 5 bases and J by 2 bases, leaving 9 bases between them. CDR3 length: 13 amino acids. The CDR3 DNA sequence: TGTGCCAGTAGTCTCGGGGTTAACACTGAAGCTTTCTTT. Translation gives CASSLGVNTEAFF.

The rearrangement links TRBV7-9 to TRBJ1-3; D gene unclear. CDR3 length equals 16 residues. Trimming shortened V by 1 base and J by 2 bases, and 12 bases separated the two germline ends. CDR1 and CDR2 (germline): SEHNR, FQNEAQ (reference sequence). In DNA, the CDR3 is TGTGCCAGCAGCTTAGGTAGCAGTCGAACTGGAAACACCATATATTTT. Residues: CASSLGSSRTGNTIYF. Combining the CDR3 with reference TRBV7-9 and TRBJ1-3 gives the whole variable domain DTGVSQNPRHKITKRGQNVTFRCDPISEHNRLYWYRQTLGQGPEFLTYFQNEAQLEKSRLLSDRFSAERPKGSFSTLEIQRTEQGDSAMYLCASSLGSSRTGNTIYFGEGSWLTVV.

CDR3 in DNA: TGTGCCTGGGGGGGCCGGACTTCCTACGAGCAGTACTTC. It codes for CAWGGRTSYEQYF. The V call is TRBV30, the J call TRBJ2-7; TRBD1 is a possible D gene (6 bases). V was pared by 5 bases and J by 1 base, with 12 bases between. The CDR3 sequence is 13 residues long. Germline CDR1 reads GTSNPN; CDR2 reads SVGIG (reference sequence).

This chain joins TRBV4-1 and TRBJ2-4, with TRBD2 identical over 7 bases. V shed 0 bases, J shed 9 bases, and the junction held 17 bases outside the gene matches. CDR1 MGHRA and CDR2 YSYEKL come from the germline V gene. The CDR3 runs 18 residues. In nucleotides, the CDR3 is TGCGCCAGCAGCCAAGAATCCGGGGGGTCTGTAGGACTCGGCATTCAGTACTTC. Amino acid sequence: CASSQESGGSVGLGIQYF.

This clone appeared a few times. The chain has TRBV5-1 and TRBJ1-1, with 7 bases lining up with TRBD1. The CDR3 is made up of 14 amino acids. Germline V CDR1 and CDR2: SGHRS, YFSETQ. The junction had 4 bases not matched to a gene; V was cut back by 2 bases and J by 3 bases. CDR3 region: CASSFRGADTEAFF. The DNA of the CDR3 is TGCGCCAGCAGCTTCAGGGGGGCGGACACTGAAGCTTTCTTT.

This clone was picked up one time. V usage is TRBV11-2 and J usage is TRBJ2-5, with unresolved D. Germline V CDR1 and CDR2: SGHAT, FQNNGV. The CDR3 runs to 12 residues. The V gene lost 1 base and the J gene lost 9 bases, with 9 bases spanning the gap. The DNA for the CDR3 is TGTGCCAGCAGCTTAGTTGTGACTTCCCAGTACTTC. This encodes CASSLVVTSQYF. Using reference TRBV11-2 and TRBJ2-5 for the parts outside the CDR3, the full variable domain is EAGVAQSPRYKIIEKRQSVAFWCNPISGHATLYWYQQILGQGPKLLIQFQNNGVVDDSQLPKDRFSAERLKGVDSTLKIQPAKLEDSAVYLCASSLVVTSQYFGPGTRLLVL.

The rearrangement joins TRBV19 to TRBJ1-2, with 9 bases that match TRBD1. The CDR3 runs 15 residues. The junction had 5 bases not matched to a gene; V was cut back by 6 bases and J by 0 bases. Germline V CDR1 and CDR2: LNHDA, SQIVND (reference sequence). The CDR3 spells CASRPGTGPNYGYTF. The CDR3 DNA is TGTGCCAGTAGGCCCGGGACAGGGCCTAACTATGGCTACACCTTC.

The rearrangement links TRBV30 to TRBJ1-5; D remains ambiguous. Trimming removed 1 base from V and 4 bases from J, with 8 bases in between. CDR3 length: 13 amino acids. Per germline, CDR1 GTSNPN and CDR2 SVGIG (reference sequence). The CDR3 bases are TGTGCCTGGAGTGGGCGGAGAAATCAGCCCCAGCATTTT. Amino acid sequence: CAWSGRRNQPQHF. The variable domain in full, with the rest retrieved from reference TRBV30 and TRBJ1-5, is SQTIHQWPATLVQPVGSPLSLECTVEGTSNPNLYWYRQAAGRGLQLLFYSVGIGQISSEVPQNLSASRPQDRQFILSSKKLLLSDSGFYLCAWSGRRNQPQHFGDGTRLSIL.

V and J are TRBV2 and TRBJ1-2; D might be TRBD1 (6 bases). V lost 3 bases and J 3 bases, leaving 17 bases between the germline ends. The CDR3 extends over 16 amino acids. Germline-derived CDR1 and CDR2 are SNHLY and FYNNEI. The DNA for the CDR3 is TGTGCCAGCAGTGATGGACAGATTCTGCGTTACTATGGCTACACCTTC. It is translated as CASSDGQILRYYGYTF. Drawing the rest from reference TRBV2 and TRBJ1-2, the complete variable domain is EPEVTQTPSHQVTQMGQEVILRCVPISNHLYFYWYRQILGQKVEFLVSFYNNEISEKSEIFDDQFSVERPDGSNFTLKIRSTKLEDSAMYFCASSDGQILRYYGYTFGSGTRLTVV.

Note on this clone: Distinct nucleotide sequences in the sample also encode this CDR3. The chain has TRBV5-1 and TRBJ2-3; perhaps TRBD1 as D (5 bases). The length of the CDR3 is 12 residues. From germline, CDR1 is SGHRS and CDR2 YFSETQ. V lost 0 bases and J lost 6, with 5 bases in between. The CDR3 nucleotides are TGCGCCAGCAGCTTGGACAGGGATACGCAGTATTTT. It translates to CASSLDRDTQYF.

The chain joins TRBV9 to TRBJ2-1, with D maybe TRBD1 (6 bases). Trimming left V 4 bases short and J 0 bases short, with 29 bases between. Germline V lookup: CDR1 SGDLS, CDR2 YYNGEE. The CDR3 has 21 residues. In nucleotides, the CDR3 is TGTGCCAGCAGCCGCTCCCGTTCCCCGACAGGAGAATTGAGCTCCTACAATGAGCAGTTCTTC. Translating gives CASSRSRSPTGELSSYNEQFF.

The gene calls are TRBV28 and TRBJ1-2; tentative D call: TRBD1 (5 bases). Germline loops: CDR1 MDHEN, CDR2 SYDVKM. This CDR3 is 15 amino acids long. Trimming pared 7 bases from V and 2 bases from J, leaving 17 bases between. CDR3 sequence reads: CASIGGFPGNYGYTF. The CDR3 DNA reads TGTGCCAGCATCGGGGGTTTCCCGGGGAACTATGGCTACACCTTC.

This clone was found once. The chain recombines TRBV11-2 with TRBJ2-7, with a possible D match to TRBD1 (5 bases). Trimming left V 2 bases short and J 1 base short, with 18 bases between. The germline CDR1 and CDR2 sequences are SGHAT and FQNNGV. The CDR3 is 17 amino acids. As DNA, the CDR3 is TGTGCCAGCAGCTTAAGTAACGTCGCAGGGTGGTCCTACGAGCAGTACTTC. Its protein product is CASSLSNVAGWSYEQYF.

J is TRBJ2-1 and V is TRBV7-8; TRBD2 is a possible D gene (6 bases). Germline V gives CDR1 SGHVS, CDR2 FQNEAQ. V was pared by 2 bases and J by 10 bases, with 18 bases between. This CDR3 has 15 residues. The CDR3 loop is CASSLLVGGGGEQFF. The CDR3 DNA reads TGTGCCAGCAGCTTACTCGTGGGGGGTGGTGGGGAGCAGTTCTTC.

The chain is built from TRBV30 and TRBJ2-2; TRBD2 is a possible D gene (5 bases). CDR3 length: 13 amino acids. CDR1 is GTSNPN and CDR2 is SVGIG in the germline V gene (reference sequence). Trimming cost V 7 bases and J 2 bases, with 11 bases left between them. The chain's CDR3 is CASSRGNTGELFF. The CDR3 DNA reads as TGTGCCTCCTCCCGGGGAAACACCGGGGAGCTGTTTTTT.

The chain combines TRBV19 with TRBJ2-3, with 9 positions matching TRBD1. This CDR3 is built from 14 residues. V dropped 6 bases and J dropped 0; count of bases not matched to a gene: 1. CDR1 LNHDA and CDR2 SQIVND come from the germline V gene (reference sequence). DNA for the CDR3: TGTGCCAGTAGGACAGGGGGTAGCACAGATACGCAGTATTTT. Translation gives CASRTGGSTDTQYF.

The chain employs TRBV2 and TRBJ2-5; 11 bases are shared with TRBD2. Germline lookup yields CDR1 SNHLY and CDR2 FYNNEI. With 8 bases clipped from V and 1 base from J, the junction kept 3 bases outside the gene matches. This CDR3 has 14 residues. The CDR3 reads CASQLAGAQETQYF. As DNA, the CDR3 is TGTGCCAGCCAACTAGCGGGAGCCCAAGAGACCCAGTACTTC.